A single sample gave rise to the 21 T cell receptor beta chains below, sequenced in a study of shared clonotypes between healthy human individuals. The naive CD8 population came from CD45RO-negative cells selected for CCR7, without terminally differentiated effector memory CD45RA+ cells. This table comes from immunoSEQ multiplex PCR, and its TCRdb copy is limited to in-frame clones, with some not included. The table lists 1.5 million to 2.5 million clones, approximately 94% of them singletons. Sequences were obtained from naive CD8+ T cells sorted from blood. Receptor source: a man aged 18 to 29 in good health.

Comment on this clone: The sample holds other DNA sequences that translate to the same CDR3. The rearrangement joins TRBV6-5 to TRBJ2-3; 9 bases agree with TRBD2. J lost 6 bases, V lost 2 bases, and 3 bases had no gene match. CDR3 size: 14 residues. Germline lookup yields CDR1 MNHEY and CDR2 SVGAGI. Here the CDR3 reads CASSYEREADTQYF. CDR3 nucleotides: TGTGCCAGCAGTTACGAGCGGGAGGCGGATACGCAGTATTTT.

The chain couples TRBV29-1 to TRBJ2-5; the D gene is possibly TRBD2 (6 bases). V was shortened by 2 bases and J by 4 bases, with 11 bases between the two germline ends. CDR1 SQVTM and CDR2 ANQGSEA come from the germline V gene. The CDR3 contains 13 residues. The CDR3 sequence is CSVESLAAETQYF. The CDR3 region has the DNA TGCAGCGTTGAATCATTAGCGGCAGAGACCCAGTACTTC.

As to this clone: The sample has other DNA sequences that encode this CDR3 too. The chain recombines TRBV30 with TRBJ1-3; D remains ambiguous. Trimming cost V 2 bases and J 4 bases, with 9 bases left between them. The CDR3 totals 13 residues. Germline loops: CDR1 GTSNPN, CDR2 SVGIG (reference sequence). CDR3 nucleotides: TGTGCCTGGAGTATAAGCTCCGGAAACACCATATATTTT. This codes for CAWSISSGNTIYF.

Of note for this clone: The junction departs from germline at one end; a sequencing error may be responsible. The CDR3 bases are TGTGCCAGCAGCCCAGCCCCCGCGGGGGTGAACACTGAGGCTTTCTTT. Translated: CASSPAPAGVNTEAFF. The chain carries TRBV2 and TRBJ1-1; possibly TRBD1 for D (5 bases). The V gene's germline CDR1 is SNHLY and CDR2 FYNNEI. The CDR3 has 16 residues.

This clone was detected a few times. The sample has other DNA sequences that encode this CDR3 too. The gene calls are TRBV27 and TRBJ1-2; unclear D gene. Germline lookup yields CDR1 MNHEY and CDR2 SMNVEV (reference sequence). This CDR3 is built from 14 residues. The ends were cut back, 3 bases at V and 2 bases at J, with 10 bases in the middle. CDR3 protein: CASSFGETNYGYTF. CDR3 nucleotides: TGTGCCAGCAGTTTTGGGGAGACGAACTATGGCTACACCTTC.

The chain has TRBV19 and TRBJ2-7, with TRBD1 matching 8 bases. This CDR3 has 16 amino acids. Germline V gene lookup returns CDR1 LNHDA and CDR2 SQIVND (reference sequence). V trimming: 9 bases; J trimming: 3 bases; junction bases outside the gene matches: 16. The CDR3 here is CASRPHDGQGFYEQYF. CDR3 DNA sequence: TGTGCCAGCAGACCCCACGATGGACAGGGCTTCTACGAGCAGTACTTC.

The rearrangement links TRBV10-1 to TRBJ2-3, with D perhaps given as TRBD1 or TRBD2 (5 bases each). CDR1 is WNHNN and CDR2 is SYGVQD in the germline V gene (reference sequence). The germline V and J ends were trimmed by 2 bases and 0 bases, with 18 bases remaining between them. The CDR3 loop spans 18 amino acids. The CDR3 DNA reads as TGCGCCAGCAGTGAGGAGGGCAGGGATAGTTCTAGCACAGATACGCAGTATTTT. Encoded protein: CASSEEGRDSSSTDTQYF.

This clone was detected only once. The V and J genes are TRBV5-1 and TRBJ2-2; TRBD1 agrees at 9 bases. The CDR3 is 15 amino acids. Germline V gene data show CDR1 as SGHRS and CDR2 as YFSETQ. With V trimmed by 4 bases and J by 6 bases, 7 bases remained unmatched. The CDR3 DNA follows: TGCGCCAGCAGCAGGGGACAGGGTGTCTCCGGGGAGCTGTTTTTT. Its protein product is CASSRGQGVSGELFF.

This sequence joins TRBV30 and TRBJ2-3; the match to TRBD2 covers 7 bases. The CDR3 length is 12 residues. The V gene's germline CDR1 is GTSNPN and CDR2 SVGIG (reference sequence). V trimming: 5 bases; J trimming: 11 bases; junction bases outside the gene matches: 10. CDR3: CAWGTNEDWQYF. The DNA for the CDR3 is TGTGCCTGGGGGACTAACGAGGATTGGCAGTATTTT.

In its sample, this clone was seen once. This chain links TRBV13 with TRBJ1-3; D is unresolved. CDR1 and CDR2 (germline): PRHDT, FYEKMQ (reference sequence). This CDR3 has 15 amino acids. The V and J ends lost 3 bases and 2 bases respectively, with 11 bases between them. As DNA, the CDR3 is TGTGCCAGCAGCTTCAGGTCCGCACCTGGAAACACCATATATTTT. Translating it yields CASSFRSAPGNTIYF.

This CDR3 is CASRKERDYNEQFF. The DNA of the CDR3 is TGTGCCAGCAGGAAGGAGCGGGACTACAATGAGCAGTTCTTC. V usage is TRBV27 and J usage is TRBJ2-1, with 7 bases that match TRBD2. Per germline, CDR1 MNHEY and CDR2 SMNVEV (reference sequence). CDR3 length: 14 residues. Trimming at V came to 6 bases and at J to 3 bases, leaving 5 bases not matched to a gene.

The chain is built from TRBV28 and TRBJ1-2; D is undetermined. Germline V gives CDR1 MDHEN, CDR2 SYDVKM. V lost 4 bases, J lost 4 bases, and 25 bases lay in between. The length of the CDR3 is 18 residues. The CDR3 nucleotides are TGTGCCAGCAGTTCTCCTCGTGAGGGTCCCGCGGCCCTCTATGGCTACACCTTC. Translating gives CASSSPREGPAALYGYTF.

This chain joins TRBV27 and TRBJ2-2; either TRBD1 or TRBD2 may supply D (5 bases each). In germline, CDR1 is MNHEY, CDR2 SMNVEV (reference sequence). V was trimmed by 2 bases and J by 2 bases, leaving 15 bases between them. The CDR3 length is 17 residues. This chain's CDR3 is CASSLSWWGTNTGELFF. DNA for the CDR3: TGTGCCAGCAGTTTAAGTTGGTGGGGGACCAACACCGGGGAGCTGTTTTTT.

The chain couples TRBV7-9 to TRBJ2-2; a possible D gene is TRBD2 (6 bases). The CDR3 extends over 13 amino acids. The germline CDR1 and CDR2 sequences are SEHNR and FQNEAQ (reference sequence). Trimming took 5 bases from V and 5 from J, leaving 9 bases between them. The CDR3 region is CASSDGTTGELFF. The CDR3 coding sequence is TGTGCCAGCAGCGACGGGACTACCGGGGAGCTGTTTTTT.

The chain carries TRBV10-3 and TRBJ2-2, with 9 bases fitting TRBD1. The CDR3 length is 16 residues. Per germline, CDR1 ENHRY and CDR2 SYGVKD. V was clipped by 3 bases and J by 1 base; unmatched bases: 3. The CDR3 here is CAISDTGQGNTGELFF. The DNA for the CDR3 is TGTGCCATCAGTGACACGGGACAGGGGAACACCGGGGAGCTGTTTTTT.

CDR3 residues: CASTVRGGTSYNSPLHF. The DNA of the CDR3 is TGTGCCAGCACCGTCAGGGGAGGTACCTCCTATAATTCACCCCTCCACTTT. V gene TRBV27 combines with J gene TRBJ1-6, with a possible D match to TRBD1 (6 bases). V lost 7 bases, J lost 0 bases, and 16 bases lay in between. The CDR3 spans 17 residues. Germline V gives CDR1 MNHEY, CDR2 SMNVEV (reference sequence).

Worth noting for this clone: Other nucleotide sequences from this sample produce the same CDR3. CDR3 sequence reads: CASSLSGYEQYF. In DNA form, the CDR3 reads TGTGCCAGCAGCCTCAGCGGTTACGAGCAGTACTTC. This chain connects TRBV7-9 to TRBJ2-7; TRBD2 might be the D (5 bases). With 5 bases removed from V and 4 bases from J, the gap between germline ends came to 9 bases. This CDR3 region has 12 residues. Germline V gives CDR1 SEHNR, CDR2 FQNEAQ (reference sequence). The whole variable domain, filled in from reference TRBV7-9 and TRBJ2-7, reads DTGVSQNPRHKITKRGQNVTFRCDPISEHNRLYWYRQTLGQGPEFLTYFQNEAQLEKSRLLSDRFSAERPKGSFSTLEIQRTEQGDSAMYLCASSLSGYEQYFGPGTRLTVT.

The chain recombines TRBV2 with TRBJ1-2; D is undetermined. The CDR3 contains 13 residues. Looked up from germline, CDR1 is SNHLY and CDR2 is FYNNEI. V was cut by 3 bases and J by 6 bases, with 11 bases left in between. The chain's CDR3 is CASSDAQKHGYTF. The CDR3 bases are TGTGCCAGCAGTGATGCCCAGAAGCATGGCTACACCTTC.

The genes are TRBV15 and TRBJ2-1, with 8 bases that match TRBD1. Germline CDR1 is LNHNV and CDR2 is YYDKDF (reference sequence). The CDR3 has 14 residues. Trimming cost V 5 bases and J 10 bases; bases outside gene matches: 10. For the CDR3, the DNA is TGTGCCACCAGCGGTGACAGGGGTAGAAACGAGCAGTTCTTC. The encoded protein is CATSGDRGRNEQFF.

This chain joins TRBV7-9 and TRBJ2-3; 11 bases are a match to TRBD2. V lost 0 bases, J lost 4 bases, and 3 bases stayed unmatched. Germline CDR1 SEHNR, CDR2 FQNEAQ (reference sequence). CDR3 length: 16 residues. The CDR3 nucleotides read TGTGCCAGCAGCTTAGCGTCTAGCGGGGGGTCAGATACGCAGTATTTT. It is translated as CASSLASSGGSDTQYF.

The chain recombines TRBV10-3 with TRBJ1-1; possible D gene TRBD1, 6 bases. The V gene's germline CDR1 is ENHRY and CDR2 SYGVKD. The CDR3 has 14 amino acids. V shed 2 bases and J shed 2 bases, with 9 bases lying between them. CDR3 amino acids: CAISERQVNTEAFF. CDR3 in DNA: TGTGCCATCAGTGAGAGACAGGTTAACACTGAAGCTTTCTTT.